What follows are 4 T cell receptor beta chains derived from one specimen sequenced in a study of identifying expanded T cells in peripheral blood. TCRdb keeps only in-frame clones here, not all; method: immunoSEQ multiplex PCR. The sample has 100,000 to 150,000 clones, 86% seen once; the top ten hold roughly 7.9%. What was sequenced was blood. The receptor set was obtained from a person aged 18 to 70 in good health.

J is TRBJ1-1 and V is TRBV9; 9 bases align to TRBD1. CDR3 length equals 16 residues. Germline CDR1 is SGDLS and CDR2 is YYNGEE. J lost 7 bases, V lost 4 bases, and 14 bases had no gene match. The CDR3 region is CASSYDPGQGEVEAFF. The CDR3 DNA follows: TGTGCCAGCAGCTACGATCCGGGACAGGGAGAAGTTGAAGCTTTCTTT.

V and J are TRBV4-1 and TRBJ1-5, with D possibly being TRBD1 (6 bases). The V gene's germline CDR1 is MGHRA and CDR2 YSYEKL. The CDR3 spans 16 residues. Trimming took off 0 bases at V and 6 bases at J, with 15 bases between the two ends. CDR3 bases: TGCGCCAGCAGCCAAGATTCGCGGCGGGGGGCTCAGCCCCAGCATTTT. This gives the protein CASSQDSRRGAQPQHF.

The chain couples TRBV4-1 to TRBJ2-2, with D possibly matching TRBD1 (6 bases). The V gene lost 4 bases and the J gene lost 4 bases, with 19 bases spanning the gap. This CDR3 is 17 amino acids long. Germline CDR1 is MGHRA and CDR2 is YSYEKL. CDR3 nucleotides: TGCGCCAGCAGCCTCCTCACCAGGCAGGGGACCACCGGGGAGCTGTTTTTT. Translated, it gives CASSLLTRQGTTGELFF.

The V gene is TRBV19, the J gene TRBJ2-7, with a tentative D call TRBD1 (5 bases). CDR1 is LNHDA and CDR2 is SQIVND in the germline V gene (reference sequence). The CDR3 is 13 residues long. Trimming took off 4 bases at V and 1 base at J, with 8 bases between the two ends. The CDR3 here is CASSSDSSYEQYF. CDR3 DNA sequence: TGTGCCAGTAGTAGCGACAGTTCCTACGAGCAGTACTTC.